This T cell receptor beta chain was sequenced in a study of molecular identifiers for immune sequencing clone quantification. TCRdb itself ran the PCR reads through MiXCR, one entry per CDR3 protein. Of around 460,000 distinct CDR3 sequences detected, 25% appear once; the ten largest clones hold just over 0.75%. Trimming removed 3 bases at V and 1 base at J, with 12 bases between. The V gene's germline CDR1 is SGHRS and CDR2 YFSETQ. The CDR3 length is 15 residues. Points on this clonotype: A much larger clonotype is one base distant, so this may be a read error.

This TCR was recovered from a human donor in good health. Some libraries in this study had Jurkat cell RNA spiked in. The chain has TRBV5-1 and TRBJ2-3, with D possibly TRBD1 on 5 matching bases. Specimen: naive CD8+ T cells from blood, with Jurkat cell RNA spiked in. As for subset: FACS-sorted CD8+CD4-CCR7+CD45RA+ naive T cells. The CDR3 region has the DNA TGCGCCAGCAGCTCTCCCATACAGGGCACAGATACGCAGTATTTT. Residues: CASSSPIQGTDTQYF.